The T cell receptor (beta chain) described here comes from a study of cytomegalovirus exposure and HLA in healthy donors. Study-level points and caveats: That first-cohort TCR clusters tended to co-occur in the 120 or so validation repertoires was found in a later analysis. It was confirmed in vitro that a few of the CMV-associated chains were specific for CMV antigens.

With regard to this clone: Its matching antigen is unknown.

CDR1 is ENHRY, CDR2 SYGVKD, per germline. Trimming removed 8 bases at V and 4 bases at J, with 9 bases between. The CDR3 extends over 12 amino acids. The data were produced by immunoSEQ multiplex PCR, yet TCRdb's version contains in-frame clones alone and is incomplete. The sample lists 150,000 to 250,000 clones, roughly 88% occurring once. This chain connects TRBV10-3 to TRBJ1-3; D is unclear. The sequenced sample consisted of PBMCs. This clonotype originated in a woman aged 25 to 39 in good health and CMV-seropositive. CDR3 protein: CAIRTGGNTIYF. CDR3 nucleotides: TGTGCCATCCGGACGGGGGGAAACACCATATATTTT.